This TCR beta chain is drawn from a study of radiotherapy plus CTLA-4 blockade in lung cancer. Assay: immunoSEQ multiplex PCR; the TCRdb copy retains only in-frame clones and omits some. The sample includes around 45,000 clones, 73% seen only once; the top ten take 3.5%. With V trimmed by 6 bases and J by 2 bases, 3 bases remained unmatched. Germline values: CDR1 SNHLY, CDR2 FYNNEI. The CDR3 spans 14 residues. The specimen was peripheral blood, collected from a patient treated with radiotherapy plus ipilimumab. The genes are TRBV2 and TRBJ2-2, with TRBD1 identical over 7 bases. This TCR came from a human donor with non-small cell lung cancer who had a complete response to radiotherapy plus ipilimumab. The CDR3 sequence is CASRGQTNTGELFF. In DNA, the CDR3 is TGTGCCAGCAGGGGACAGACTAACACCGGGGAGCTGTTTTTT.